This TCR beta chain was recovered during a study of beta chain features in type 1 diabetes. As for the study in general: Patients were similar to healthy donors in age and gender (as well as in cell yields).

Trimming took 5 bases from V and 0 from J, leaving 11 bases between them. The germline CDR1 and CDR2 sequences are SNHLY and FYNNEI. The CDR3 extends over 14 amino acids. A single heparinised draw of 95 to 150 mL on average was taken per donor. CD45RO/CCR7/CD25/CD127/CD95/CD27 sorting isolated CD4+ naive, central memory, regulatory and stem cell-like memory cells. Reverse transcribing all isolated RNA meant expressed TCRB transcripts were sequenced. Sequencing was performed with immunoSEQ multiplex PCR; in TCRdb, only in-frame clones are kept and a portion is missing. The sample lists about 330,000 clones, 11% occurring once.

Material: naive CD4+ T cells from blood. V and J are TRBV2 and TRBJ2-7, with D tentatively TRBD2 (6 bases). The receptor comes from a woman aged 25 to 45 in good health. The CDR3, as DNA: TGTGCCAGCAGTATCGGGCGGGGCTCCTACGAGCAGTACTTC. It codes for CASSIGRGSYEQYF.